This T cell receptor (beta chain) was captured by sequencing in a study of PD-L1 blockade in urothelial cancer. On the study more broadly: Blood analysis took place 3 weeks (second dose) and 6 weeks after treatment start. Among blood samples, the median T cell count was roughly 150,000. Notes on the study in general: Patients who had durable benefit saw their tumor-associated blood clones expand more at 3 weeks.

Time point described: pretreatment peripheral blood. Synthetic templates analogous to TCR were spiked into all PCRs individually. Assay: immunoSEQ multiplex PCR; the TCRdb copy retains only in-frame clones and omits some. The data hold roughly 40,000 clones, with approximately 90% observed a single time. Points on this clone: The antigen is unknown.

Trimming took 6 bases from V and 8 from J; bases not matched to a gene: 15. CDR1 and CDR2 from the germline V gene are MDHEN and SYDVKM. This CDR3 comprises 15 residues. The clonotype comes from a donor at least 40 years old with urothelial cancer. This sample comprised PBMCs, obtained around atezolizumab (anti-PD-L1) treatment. This chain connects TRBV28 to TRBJ1-2; TRBD1 matches at 7 bases. CDR3 in amino acids: CASSPIGQELRGYTF. CDR3 nucleotides: TGTGCCAGCAGCCCGATTGGACAGGAGCTTAGGGGCTACACCTTC.